The clone carrying this T cell receptor beta chain was picked up a small number of times. Its antigen is as yet unknown. The data stem from a study of vaccination and CD4 T cells after COVID-19. For the study at large: At a median about 72 days (range 14 to 241) after dose two, post-vaccine samples were obtained. Overlapping peptides of the spike proteins of SARS-CoV-2, HCoV-NL63, HCoV-OC43 and HCoV-229E were used for cell stimulation.

An Oncomine TCR Beta short-read assay was used to sequence the DNA from cultured CD4+ T cells. In this case, cultured CD4+ T cells provided the extracted genomic DNA. TCRdb used MiXCR to reprocess the PCR reads, holding one entry per CDR3 protein. This sample has roughly 13,000 distinct CDR3 sequences, with 55% to 65% found just once. This CDR3 is 13 amino acids long. The germline CDR1 and CDR2 sequences are SGHVS and FNYEAQ. V was shortened by 5 bases and J by 6 bases, with 11 bases between the two germline ends. Treatment described: roughly 11-day PBMC culture with coronavirus spike peptide pools or control peptides (ViraFEST assay).

Specimen: CD4+ T cells from blood, cultured in vitro. The clonotype was recovered from a human donor who had recovered from COVID-19. This sequence joins TRBV7-6 and TRBJ1-5; D not resolved. The CDR3 sequence is CASSPGGGQPQHF. CDR3 bases: TGTGCCAGCAGCCCCGGTGGAGGTCAGCCCCAGCATTTT.